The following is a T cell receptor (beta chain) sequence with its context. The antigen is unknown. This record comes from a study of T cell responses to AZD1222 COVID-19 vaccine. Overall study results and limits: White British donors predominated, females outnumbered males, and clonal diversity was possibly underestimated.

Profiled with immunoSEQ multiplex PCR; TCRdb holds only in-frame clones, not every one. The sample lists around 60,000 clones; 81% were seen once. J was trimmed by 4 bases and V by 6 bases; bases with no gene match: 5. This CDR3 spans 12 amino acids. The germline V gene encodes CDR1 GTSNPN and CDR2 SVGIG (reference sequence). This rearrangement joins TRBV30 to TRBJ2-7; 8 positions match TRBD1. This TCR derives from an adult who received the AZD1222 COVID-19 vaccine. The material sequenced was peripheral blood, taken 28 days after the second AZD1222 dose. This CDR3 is CACSQGVYEQYF. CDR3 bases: TGTGCCTGTTCACAGGGGGTTTACGAGCAGTACTTC. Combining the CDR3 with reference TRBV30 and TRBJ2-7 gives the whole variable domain SQTIHQWPATLVQPVGSPLSLECTVEGTSNPNLYWYRQAAGRGLQLLFYSVGIGQISSEVPQNLSASRPQDRQFILSSKKLLLSDSGFYLCACSQGVYEQYFGPGTRLTVT.